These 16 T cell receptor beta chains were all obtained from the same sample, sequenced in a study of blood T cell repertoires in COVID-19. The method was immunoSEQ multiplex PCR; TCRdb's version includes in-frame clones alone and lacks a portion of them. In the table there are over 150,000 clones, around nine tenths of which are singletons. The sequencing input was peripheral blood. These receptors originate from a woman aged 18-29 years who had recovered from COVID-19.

CDR3: CASSYGRGSYEQYF. The CDR3 region has the DNA TGTGCCAGCAGTTACGGCAGGGGCTCCTACGAGCAGTACTTC. The rearrangement links TRBV6-5 to TRBJ2-7; weak D call: TRBD1 (6 bases). The CDR3 sequence is 14 residues long. Germline V lookup: CDR1 MNHEY, CDR2 SVGAGI. Trimming took off 2 bases at V and 0 bases at J, with 8 bases between the two ends.

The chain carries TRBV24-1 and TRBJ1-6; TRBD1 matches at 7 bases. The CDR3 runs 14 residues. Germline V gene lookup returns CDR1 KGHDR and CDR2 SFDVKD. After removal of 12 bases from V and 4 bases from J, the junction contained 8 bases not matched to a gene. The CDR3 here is CAPRQGPYNSPLHF. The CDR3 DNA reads TGTGCCCCAAGACAGGGTCCATATAATTCACCCCTCCACTTT.

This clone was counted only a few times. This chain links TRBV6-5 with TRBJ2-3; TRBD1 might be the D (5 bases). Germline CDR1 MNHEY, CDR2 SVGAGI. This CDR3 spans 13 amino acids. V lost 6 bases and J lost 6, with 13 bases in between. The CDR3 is CASRGGKGDTQYF. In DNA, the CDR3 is TGTGCCAGCAGGGGCGGAAAGGGGGATACGCAGTATTTT.

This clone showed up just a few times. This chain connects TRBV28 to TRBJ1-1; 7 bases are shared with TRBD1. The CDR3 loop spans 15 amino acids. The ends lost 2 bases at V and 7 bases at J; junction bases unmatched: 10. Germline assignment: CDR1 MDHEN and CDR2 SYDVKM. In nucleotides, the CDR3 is TGTGCCAGCAGTTTACACGGAACAGGGGTCGGTGAAGCTTTCTTT. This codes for CASSLHGTGVGEAFF.

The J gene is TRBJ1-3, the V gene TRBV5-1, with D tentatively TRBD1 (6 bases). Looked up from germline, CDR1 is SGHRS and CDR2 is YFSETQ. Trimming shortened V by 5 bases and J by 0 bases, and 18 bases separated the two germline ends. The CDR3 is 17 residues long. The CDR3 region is CASSLLGGSTSGNTIYF. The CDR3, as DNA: TGCGCCAGCAGTTTACTAGGGGGTTCCACCTCTGGAAACACCATATATTTT.

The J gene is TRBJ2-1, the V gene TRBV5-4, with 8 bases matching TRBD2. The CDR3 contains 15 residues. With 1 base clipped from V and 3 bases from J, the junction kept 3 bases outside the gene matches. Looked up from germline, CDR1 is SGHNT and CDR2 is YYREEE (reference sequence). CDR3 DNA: TGTGCCAGCAGCTTGTCTCTAGCGGGCTACAATGAGCAGTTCTTC. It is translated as CASSLSLAGYNEQFF.

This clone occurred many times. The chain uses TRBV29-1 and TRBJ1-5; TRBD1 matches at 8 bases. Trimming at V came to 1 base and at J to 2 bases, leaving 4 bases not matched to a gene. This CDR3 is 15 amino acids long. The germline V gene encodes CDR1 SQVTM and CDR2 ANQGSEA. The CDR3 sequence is CSVEVAGGGNQPQHF. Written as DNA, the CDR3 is TGCAGCGTTGAAGTGGCAGGGGGCGGCAATCAGCCCCAGCATTTT.

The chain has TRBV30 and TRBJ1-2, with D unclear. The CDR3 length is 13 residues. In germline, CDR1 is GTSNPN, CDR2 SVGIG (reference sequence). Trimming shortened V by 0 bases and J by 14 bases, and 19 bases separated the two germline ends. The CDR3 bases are TGTGCCTGGAGTGTACTTGGCCAGGCGGCGGGGACCTTC. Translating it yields CAWSVLGQAAGTF.

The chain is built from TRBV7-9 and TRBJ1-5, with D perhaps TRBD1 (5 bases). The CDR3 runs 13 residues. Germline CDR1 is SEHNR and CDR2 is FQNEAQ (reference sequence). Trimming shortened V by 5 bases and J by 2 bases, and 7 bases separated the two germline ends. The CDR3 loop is CASSPGGNQPQHF. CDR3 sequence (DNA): TGTGCCAGCAGCCCGGGGGGCAATCAGCCCCAGCATTTT.

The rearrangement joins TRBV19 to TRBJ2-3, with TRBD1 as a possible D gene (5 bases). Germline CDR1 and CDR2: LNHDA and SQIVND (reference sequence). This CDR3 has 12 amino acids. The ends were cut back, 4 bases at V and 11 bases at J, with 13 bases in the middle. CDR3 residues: CASSNEFQGQYF. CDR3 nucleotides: TGTGCCAGTAGTAACGAATTCCAGGGGCAGTATTTT.

In nucleotides, the CDR3 is TGCAGTGCTAGTGGCAGGTATAGCAATCAGCCCCAGCATTTT. Its translation is CSASGRYSNQPQHF. V gene TRBV20-1 combines with J gene TRBJ1-5; D gene ambiguous. Deletions cut 3 bases from V and 0 bases from J, with 9 bases between. CDR1 is DFQATT and CDR2 is SNEGSKA in the germline V gene (reference sequence). The CDR3 length is 14 residues.

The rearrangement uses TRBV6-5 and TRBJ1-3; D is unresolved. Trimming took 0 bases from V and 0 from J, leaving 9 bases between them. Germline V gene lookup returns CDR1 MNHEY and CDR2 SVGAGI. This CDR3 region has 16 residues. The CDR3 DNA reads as TGTGCCAGCAGTTACTCGAGGTTATCCTCTGGAAACACCATATATTTT. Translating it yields CASSYSRLSSGNTIYF.

Here the CDR3 reads CASSIEPSGTYNEQFF. The DNA of the CDR3 is TGTGCCAGTAGTATAGAACCTAGCGGAACATACAATGAGCAGTTCTTC. This chain uses TRBV19 with TRBJ2-1, with 7 bases that match TRBD2. The CDR3 contains 16 residues. Losses at the gene ends were 0 bases for V and 4 bases for J; bases not matched to a gene: 6. Germline loops: CDR1 LNHDA, CDR2 SQIVND (reference sequence).

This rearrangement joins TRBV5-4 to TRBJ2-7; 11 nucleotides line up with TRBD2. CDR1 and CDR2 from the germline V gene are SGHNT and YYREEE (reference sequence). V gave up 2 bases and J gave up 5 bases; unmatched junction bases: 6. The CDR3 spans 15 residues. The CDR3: CASSFIAGGPHEQYF. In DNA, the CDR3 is TGTGCCAGCAGCTTTATAGCGGGGGGGCCTCACGAGCAGTACTTC.

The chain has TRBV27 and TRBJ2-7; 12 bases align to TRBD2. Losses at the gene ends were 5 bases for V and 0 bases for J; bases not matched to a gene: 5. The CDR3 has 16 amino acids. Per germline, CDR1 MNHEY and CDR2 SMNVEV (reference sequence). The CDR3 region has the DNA TGTGCCAGCAGTCCACTAGCGGGGGGCTCCTCCTACGAGCAGTACTTC. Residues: CASSPLAGGSSYEQYF.

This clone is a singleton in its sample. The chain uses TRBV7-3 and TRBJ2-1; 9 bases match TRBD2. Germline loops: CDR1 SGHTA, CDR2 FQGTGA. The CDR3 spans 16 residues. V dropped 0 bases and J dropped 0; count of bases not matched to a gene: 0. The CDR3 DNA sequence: TGTGCCAGCAGCTTAACTAGCGGGGGCTCCTACAATGAGCAGTTCTTC. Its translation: CASSLTSGGSYNEQFF.